These T cell receptor beta chains were read from a single sample in a study of blood T cell repertoires in COVID-19. Here immunoSEQ multiplex PCR was the method, and the copy in TCRdb shows in-frame clones only, minus some. The sample gives around 95,000 clones, approximately 84% of which show up once; approximately 7.3% is in the top ten. Sequencing used peripheral blood. Receptor source: a man under 40 in a cohort sampled during active COVID-19. CDR3s include the opening cysteine and the closing phenylalanine or tryptophan. Fields, in order: J gene, V gene, D gene, clone size, CDR3 DNA, CDR3 protein. D genes are given only for firm matches. Clone size is not always given. Where it is, it says once, few, many or a class for expanded clones.

>TRBJ2-7|TRBV6-5|TRBD1|NA
TGTGCCAGCAGCCCAGGACAGGGCTATGGGGAGCAGTACTTC
CASSPGQGYGEQYF
>TRBJ1-1|TRBV6-5|NA|NA
TGTGCCAGCAGTTACCGGGGAAACACTGAAGCTTTCTTT
CASSYRGNTEAFF
>TRBJ2-7|TRBV6-5|TRBD1|NA
TGTGCCAGCAGTTATCGCGACAGGGGCGCCTACGAGCAGTACTTC
CASSYRDRGAYEQYF
>TRBJ2-7|TRBV2|TRBD1|NA
TGTGCCAGTCGTTCCGGGACAGTTTTGTACGAGCAGTACTTC
CASRSGTVLYEQYF
>TRBJ2-7|TRBV27|TRBD2|NA
TGTGCCAGCAGTCCCTGCTTTGGGGGGGGGAGCGAGCAGTACTTC
CASSPCFGGGSEQYF
>TRBJ1-1|TRBV2|TRBD1|NA
TGTGCCAGCAGTGCCGGGACAGGGGCTGGAAGAACTGAAGCTTTCTTT
CASSAGTGAGRTEAFF
>TRBJ2-3|TRBV30|TRBD2|NA
TGTGCCTGGAGCGCGGGGGGGCGAGGAGGCAGGACAGATACGCAGTATTTT
CAWSAGGRGGRTDTQYF
>TRBJ1-1|TRBV19|NA|NA
TGTGCCAGGAACCTCCCGGGGAACACTGAAGCTTTCTTT
CARNLPGNTEAFF
>TRBJ1-5|TRBV9|NA|NA
TGTGCCAGCGGTTGGGAGCAGCCCCAGCATTTT
CASGWEQPQHF
>TRBJ2-5|TRBV6-2/TRBV6-3|NA|NA
TGTGCCAGCAGTTACAGGGGTATGGGCCAAGAGACCCAGTACTTC
CASSYRGMGQETQYF
>TRBJ2-1|TRBV7-3|TRBD1|once
TGTGCCAGCAGCGATAATATAGGGGGCCGCGATGAGCAGTTCTTC
CASSDNIGGRDEQFF
>TRBJ2-5|TRBV10-3|TRBD2|NA
TGTGCCATCGCGCGGGGAGGGACGTCAGAGACCCAGTACTTC
CAIARGGTSETQYF
>TRBJ1-2|TRBV12-5|TRBD1|NA
TGTGCTAGTGGTTTGGTGATGGACAGGGGGGACTATGGCTACACCTTC
CASGLVMDRGDYGYTF